At least ten counts were recorded for the clone carrying this T cell receptor beta chain. Its antigen remains unknown. These data belong to a study of Graves' ophthalmopathy and Graves' hyperthyroidism. Whole-study findings and limits: Among thyroid clonotypes expanded above 0.001 frequency, most also appeared in blood.

If patients had other autoimmune diseases, uncontrolled infections, pregnancy or lactation, they were excluded. The CDR3 consists of 13 residues. With 0 bases removed from V and 8 bases from J, the gap between germline ends came to 9 bases. CDR1 is KGHDR and CDR2 is SFDVKD in the germline V gene. RNA served as the template for amplifying TCR beta CDR3 regions. Second-round multiplex PCR came after first-round RT-PCR with HTBI primers. TCRdb recomputed calls from the multiplex PCR reads with MiXCR, one row per CDR3 protein. This table holds approximately 210,000 distinct CDR3 sequences, around a fifth found once.

This sequence joins TRBV24-1 and TRBJ1-2; D gene ambiguous. The specimen was peripheral blood. The source of this sequence is a woman between 45 and 60 years old with Graves' ophthalmopathy. This chain's CDR3 is CATSDLQSGGYTF. DNA of the CDR3: TGTGCCACCAGTGATTTGCAGTCGGGGGGCTACACCTTC.